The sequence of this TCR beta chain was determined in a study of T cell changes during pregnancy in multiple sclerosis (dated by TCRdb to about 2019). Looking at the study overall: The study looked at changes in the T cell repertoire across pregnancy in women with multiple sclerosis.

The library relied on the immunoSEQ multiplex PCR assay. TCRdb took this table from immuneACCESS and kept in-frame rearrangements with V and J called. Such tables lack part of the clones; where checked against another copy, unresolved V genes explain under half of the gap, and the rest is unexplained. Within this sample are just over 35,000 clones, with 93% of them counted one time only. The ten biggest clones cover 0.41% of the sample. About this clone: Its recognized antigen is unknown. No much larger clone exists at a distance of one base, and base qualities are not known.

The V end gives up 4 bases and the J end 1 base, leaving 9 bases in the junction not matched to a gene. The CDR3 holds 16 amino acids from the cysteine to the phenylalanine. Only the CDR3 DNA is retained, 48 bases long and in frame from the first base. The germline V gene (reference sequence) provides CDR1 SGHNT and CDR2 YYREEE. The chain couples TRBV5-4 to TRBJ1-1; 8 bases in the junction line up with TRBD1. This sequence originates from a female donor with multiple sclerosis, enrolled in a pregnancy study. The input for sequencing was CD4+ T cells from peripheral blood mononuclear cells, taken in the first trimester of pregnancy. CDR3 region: CASSVRQGRRNTEAFF. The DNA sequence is TGTGCCAGCAGCGTTCGACAGGGGAGAAGGAACACTGAAGCTTTCTTT.